These 15 T cell receptor beta chains share one sample of origin, sequenced in a study of T cells in narcolepsy (dated by TCRdb to 2017 to 2018). Libraries were built with the immunoSEQ multiplex PCR assay. TCRdb carries this immuneACCESS record with in-frame sequences only. Its versions omit some clonotypes, under half of them owing to an unresolved V gene in the studies checked, with the rest unexplained. The sample records approximately 32,000 clones, 87% of which are singletons. The ten largest clones represent over 0.8% of the sample. Sequencing used CD45RA- memory CD4+ T cells from PBMCs. The sample's cell subset or site, from its label and the paper: memory T cells sorted ex vivo from peripheral blood. The origin of the receptors is a human donor with narcolepsy.

The genes are TRBV7-8 and TRBJ1-5; D is possibly TRBD1 (6 bases). The V and J ends lost 7 bases and 6 bases respectively, with 16 bases between them. This CDR3 contains 14 residues. Germline lookup yields CDR1 SGHVS and CDR2 FQNEAQ. DNA of the CDR3: TGTGCCAGCACCCTAGGGGGTTTGGGTCAGCCCCAGCATTTT. Its protein is CASTLGGLGQPQHF.

This clone was counted once. The chain couples TRBV28 to TRBJ1-1; TRBD1 is a possible D gene (6 bases). CDR3 length equals 11 residues. Germline CDR1 is MDHEN and CDR2 is SYDVKM. The V end lost 4 bases, the J end lost 10 bases, and 10 bases lay between the germline ends. CDR3 amino acids: CASSYQGRAFF. The CDR3 DNA sequence: TGTGCCAGCAGTTACCAGGGGCGAGCTTTCTTT. The full variable domain, rest sourced from reference TRBV28 and TRBJ1-1, is DVKVTQSSRYLVKRTGEKVFLECVQDMDHENMFWYRQDPGLGLRLIYFSYDVKMKEKGDIPEGYSVSREKKERFSLILESASTNQTSMYLCASSYQGRAFFGQGTRLTVV.

This clone has a single count. The chain carries TRBV5-1 and TRBJ1-4, with D unresolved. CDR3 length: 14 amino acids. The V gene's germline CDR1 is SGHRS and CDR2 YFSETQ. Trimming pared 1 base from V and 0 bases from J, leaving 4 bases between. CDR3 sequence reads: CASSLRTTNEKLFF. CDR3 in DNA: TGCGCCAGCAGCTTGCGGACAACTAATGAAAAACTGTTTTTT. The variable domain in full, completed from reference TRBV5-1 and TRBJ1-4, reads KAGVTQTPRYLIKTRGQQVTLSCSPISGHRSVSWYQQTPGQGLQFLFEYFSETQRNKGNFPGRFSGRQFSNSRSEMNVSTLELGDSALYLCASSLRTTNEKLFFGSGTQLSVL.

In DNA, the CDR3 is TGTGCCAGCAGCTTAGGGGACGCCTACGAGCAGTACTTC. Its protein is CASSLGDAYEQYF. V and J are TRBV7-2 and TRBJ2-7, with D tentatively TRBD1 or TRBD2 (5 bases each). Between the trimmed V and J ends, which lost 1 base and 2 bases, there was a span of 6 bases. The CDR3 loop spans 13 amino acids. Germline CDR1 reads SGHTA; CDR2 reads FQGNSA.

The chain uses TRBV7-2 and TRBJ2-6; D not resolved. CDR1 and CDR2 from the germline V gene are SGHTA and FQGNSA. Trimming pared 5 bases from V and 0 bases from J, leaving 20 bases between. This CDR3 spans 19 amino acids. CDR3 in amino acids: CASSPRPSTQLSGANVLTF. Here the CDR3 DNA reads TGTGCCAGCAGCCCGAGACCCTCCACTCAACTCTCTGGGGCCAACGTCCTGACTTTC.

This chain connects TRBV7-2 to TRBJ2-2, with TRBD2 matching 11 bases. The CDR3 runs 16 residues. The germline V gene has CDR1 SGHTA and CDR2 FQGNSA. V gave up 5 bases and J gave up 1 base; unmatched junction bases: 3. The CDR3 loop reads CASSHGLAGNTGELFF. CDR3 nucleotides: TGTGCCAGCAGCCATGGACTAGCGGGGAACACCGGGGAGCTGTTTTTT.

V usage is TRBV6-1 and J usage is TRBJ1-1, with 9 bases lining up with TRBD1. The CDR3 totals 15 residues. Germline lookup yields CDR1 MNHNS and CDR2 SASEGT. After removal of 6 bases from V and 3 bases from J, the junction contained 8 bases not matched to a gene. DNA of the CDR3: TGTGCCAGCAGGCTCCGGGACAGGGAGCACACTGAAGCTTTCTTT. This sequence encodes CASRLRDREHTEAFF.

The chain uses TRBV6-6 and TRBJ1-5; a weak D match, TRBD1 (5 bases). V lost 6 bases, J lost 4 bases, and 10 bases lay in between. CDR1 and CDR2 from the germline V gene are MNHNY and SVGAGI (reference sequence). The CDR3 is 13 residues long. For the CDR3, the DNA is TGTGCCAGCAGGAGGGACGGGAATCAGCCCCAGCATTTT. Translating gives CASRRDGNQPQHF.

The chain carries TRBV30 and TRBJ1-4; unclear D gene. Germline values: CDR1 GTSNPN, CDR2 SVGIG (reference sequence). The CDR3 is 11 residues long. The V end lost 2 bases, the J end lost 7 bases, and 5 bases lay between the germline ends. CDR3 DNA: TGTGCCTGGAGTAAGGGTGAAAAACTGTTTTTT. It is translated as CAWSKGEKLFF.

J is TRBJ2-3 and V is TRBV27; no clear D. Germline V gene data show CDR1 as MNHEY and CDR2 as SMNVEV (reference sequence). V lost 6 bases and J lost 1, with 17 bases in between. The CDR3 has 16 residues. The CDR3 is CASSPRNRRGTDTQYF. CDR3 sequence (DNA): TGTGCCAGCAGCCCCAGGAACCGTCGAGGCACAGATACGCAGTATTTT.

This clone was counted a single time. The chain links TRBV7-2 to TRBJ2-3; tentative D call: TRBD1 (5 bases). Germline V CDR1 and CDR2: SGHTA, FQGNSA. The CDR3 has 16 amino acids. V was cut by 4 bases and J by 4 bases, with 18 bases left in between. The CDR3 protein is CASSSYLTIRADTQYF. The CDR3 DNA follows: TGTGCCAGCAGCTCATATCTTACCATCAGGGCAGATACGCAGTATTTT.

The chain is built from TRBV28 and TRBJ1-4, with TRBD1 as a possible D gene (5 bases). The germline V gene encodes CDR1 MDHEN and CDR2 SYDVKM. The CDR3 has 12 amino acids. With 5 bases removed from V and 11 bases from J, the gap between germline ends came to 12 bases. CDR3 residues: CASSPGPRKLFF. Here the CDR3 DNA reads TGTGCCAGCAGTCCGGGACCTCGCAAACTGTTTTTT.

The V call is TRBV28, the J call TRBJ1-2, with D perhaps matching TRBD1 (6 bases). This CDR3 contains 13 residues. Germline assignment: CDR1 MDHEN and CDR2 SYDVKM. V was trimmed by 3 bases and J by 8 bases, leaving 13 bases between them. The CDR3 DNA is TGTGCCAGCAGTTTGGGGGGGGCAAAAGGCTACACCTTC. Its translation is CASSLGGAKGYTF.

The genes are TRBV2 and TRBJ1-1; weak D call: TRBD1 (6 bases). The CDR3 is 14 amino acids. Germline CDR1 and CDR2: SNHLY and FYNNEI. V shed 5 bases and J shed 10 bases, with 20 bases lying between them. The CDR3 protein is CASSFRGSDSGAFF. The CDR3 region has the DNA TGTGCCAGCAGTTTTAGGGGGAGCGATTCAGGAGCTTTCTTT.

In nucleotides, the CDR3 is TGTGCCAGCCGCGGGCAGGGACCGGGAAACACCATATATTTT. Translated, it gives CASRGQGPGNTIYF. The J gene is TRBJ1-3, the V gene TRBV19; weak D call: TRBD1 (5 bases). V lost 9 bases and J lost 4, with 16 bases in between. The CDR3 length is 14 residues. Germline V gene data show CDR1 as LNHDA and CDR2 as SQIVND (reference sequence).